This T cell receptor (beta chain) was obtained from a study of graft-versus-host responses after intestinal transplantation (dated by TCRdb to the early 2020s). Regarding the research as a whole: The transplants that recipients received were multivisceral, liver-intestinal, or isolated intestinal. All recipients received anti-thymocyte globulin induction followed by maintenance tacrolimus and steroids for approximately 3 years. Graft-versus-host and host-versus-graft alloreactive T cell clones were tracked in the graft, circulation and bone marrow after intestinal transplantation using bulk TCR-beta CDR3 sequencing. To identify alloreactive clones, pre-transplant mixed lymphocyte reaction products were sequenced and then compared with unstimulated pre-transplant donor and recipient T cells. The cohort enrolled some 24 intestinal transplant recipients, one of whom was a retransplant, and a few patients without pretransplant specimens were excluded. A peak of at least 4% donor T cells among recipient peripheral blood mononuclear cells was the definition used for donor T cell macrochimerism. Rather than going through the commercial service, samples from a few later patients were sequenced in-house on an Illumina MiSeq and processed with MiXCR. On the study overall, not on this receptor specifically: Early after transplant, declines in HvG clones were associated with peak levels of circulating GvH clones. GvH clones were detected in recipient bone marrow, and some of these GvH clones were observed earlier in ileal mucosa or blood, consistent with an intestinal mucosal origin. In patients with donor T cell macrochimerism, the allografts had high GvH to HvG T cell clonal ratios. The relatively low number and heterogeneity of intestinal transplant patients limited the conclusions.

Including the terminal cysteine and phenylalanine, the CDR3 comprises 11 residues. Only the CDR3 part of the read is kept: 33 bases, read in frame from the first base. CDR1 and CDR2 were assigned from the germline V gene (reference sequence) as SEHNR and FQNEAQ. The junction shows trimming of 2 bases on V and 6 bases on J, plus 3 bases between the germline ends. Concerning this clone itself: Its binding antigen is unknown. Base qualities are not recorded, but no much larger clone differs from it by a single base.

Libraries were made using the immunoSEQ multiplex PCR assay. For most patients, high-throughput TCR-beta CDR3 sequencing of genomic DNA was performed by Adaptive Biotechnologies. As for how the authors treated the data: Adaptive's ImmunoSEQ software supplied the TCR sequencing data for under 20 patients, while MiXCR and VDJtools were used to process a few other patients. Because the origin of CDR3 nucleotide sequences shared between donor and recipient could not be assigned, those sequences were removed. At least 2-fold expansion over unstimulated cells and a minimum CFSE-low frequency of 0.002% (template counts) or 0.001% (read counts) were required for clones to be classified as alloreactive. Mappable clones were those detected in sequenced pre-transplant spleen, lymph node, or MLR CFSE-low populations of the donor or recipient. Cumulative frequency of alloreactive clones was calculated as a percentage of all sequences weighted by copy number. This is the immuneACCESS table as TCRdb keeps it, with only in-frame sequences that have V and J called. A part of the clones is gone; compared with another copy, unresolved V genes explain less than half, and the rest is unexplained. The D gene and trimming were derived from the DNA, and the V and J assignments and clone size from that table. This sample gives approximately 25,000 clones in total; 90% to 95% of them show up just once. The top ten clones comprise about 0.49% of the sample.

In the first month after transplant, blood samples were collected up to 4 times, and after that at least monthly when available. The V and J genes are TRBV7-9 and TRBJ2-3; no D gene call is confident. The sequenced sample was PBMCs, obtained 18 days after transplant. The sequence was collected from a human patient who received an intestinal transplant, so some T cells may come from the graft donor. The nucleotide sequence is TGTGCCAGCAGCTTAACGGATACGCAGTATTTT. Translated, this gives CASSLTDTQYF.